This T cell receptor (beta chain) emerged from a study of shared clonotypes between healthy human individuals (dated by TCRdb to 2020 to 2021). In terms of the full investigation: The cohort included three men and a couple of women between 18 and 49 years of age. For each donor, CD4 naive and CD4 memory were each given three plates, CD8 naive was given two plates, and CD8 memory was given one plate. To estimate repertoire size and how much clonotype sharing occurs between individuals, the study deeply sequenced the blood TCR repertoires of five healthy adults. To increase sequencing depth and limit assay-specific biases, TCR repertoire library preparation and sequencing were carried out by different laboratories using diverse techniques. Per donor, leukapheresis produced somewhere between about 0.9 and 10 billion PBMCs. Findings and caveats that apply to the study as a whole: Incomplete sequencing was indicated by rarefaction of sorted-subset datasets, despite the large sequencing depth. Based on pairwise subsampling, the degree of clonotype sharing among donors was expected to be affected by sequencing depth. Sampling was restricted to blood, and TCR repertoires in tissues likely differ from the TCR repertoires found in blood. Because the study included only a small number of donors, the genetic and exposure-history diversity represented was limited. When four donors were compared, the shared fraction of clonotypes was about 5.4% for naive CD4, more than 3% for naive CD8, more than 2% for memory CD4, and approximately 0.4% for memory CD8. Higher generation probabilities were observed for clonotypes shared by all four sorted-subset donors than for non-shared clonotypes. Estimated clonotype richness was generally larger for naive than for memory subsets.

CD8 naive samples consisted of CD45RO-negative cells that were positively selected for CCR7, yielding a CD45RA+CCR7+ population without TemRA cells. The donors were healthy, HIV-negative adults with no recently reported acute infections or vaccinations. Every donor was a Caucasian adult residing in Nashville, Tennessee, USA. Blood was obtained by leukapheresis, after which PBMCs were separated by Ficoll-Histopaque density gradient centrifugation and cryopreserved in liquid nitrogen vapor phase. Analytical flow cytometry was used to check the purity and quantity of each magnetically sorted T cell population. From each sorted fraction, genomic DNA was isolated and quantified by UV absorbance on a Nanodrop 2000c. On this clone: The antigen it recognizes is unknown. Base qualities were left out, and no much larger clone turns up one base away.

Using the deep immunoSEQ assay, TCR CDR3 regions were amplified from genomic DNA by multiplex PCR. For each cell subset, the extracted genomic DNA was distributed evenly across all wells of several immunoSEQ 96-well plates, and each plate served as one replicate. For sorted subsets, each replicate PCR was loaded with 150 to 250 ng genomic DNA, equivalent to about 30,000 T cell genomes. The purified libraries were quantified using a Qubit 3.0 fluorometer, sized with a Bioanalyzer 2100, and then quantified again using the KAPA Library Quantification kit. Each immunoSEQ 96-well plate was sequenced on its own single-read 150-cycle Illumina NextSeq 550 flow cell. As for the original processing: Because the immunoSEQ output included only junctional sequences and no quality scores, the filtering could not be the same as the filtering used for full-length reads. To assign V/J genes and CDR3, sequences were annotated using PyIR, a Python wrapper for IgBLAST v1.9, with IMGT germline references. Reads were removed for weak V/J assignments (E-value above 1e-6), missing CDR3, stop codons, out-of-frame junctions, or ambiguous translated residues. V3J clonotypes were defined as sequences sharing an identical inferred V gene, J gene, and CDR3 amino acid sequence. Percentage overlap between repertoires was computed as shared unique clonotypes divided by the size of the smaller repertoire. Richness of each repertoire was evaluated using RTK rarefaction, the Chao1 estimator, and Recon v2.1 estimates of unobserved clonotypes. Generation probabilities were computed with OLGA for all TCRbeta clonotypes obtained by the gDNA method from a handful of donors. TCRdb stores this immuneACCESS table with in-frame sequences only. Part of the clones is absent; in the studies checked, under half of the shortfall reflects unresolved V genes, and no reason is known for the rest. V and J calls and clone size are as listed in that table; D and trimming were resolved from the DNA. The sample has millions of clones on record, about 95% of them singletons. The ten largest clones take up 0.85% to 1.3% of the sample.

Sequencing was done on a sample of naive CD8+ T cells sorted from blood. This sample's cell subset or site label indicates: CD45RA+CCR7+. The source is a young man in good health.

The sequenced DNA: TGTGCCAGCACCGGGGGGGGTCCCACAGATACGCAGTATTTT. Translation gives CASTGGGPTDTQYF. This sequence uses TRBV27 and TRBJ2-3, with 8 junctional bases fitting TRBD2. Looking up the germline V gene (reference sequence) yields CDR1 MNHEY and CDR2 SMNVEV. The germline V end is reduced by 7 bases and the J end by 2 bases; junction bases left unmatched: 5. Reading from cysteine to phenylalanine, the CDR3 counts 14 amino acids. Only CDR3 DNA is held: 42 bases, read in frame from base 1.